The 17 T cell receptor beta chains listed next were all sequenced from one sample in a study of neoadjuvant anti-PD-1 for oral cavity cancer. Some clones are missing from TCRdb's copy, which holds only in-frame ones; the method was immunoSEQ multiplex PCR. The table records more than 12,000 clones, 55% to 85% of them present only once. Specimen: PBMCs, collected before nivolumab (anti-PD-1) treatment. These receptors were taken from a person between 40 and 80 years old with oral cavity squamous cell carcinoma.

The gene calls are TRBV30 and TRBJ2-5; maybe TRBD2 (7 bases). Germline lookup yields CDR1 GTSNPN and CDR2 SVGIG (reference sequence). This CDR3 is 12 amino acids long. Trimming took 4 bases from V and 5 from J, leaving 11 bases between them. CDR3 sequence reads: CAWTGGHETQYF. The CDR3, as DNA: TGTGCCTGGACCGGGGGGCACGAGACCCAGTACTTC.

This clone was found once. For the CDR3, the DNA is TGTGCCGCCGGAATGGGCCTACGCGCAGATACGCAGTATTTT. It codes for CAAGMGLRADTQYF. This chain connects TRBV30 to TRBJ2-3; no clear D gene. Germline V gene lookup returns CDR1 GTSNPN and CDR2 SVGIG (reference sequence). V was pared by 8 bases and J by 4 bases, with 19 bases between. The CDR3 spans 14 residues.

This clone was seen more than once but under ten times. The J gene is TRBJ2-7, the V gene TRBV5-1, with D tentatively TRBD1 (6 bases). Germline CDR1 is SGHRS and CDR2 is YFSETQ. The length of the CDR3 is 14 residues. V was clipped by 5 bases and J by 4 bases, with 16 bases between them. The CDR3 DNA is TGCGCCAGCAGTACACAGGGTGGGGATTACGAGCAGTACTTC. Translated, it gives CASSTQGGDYEQYF.

The V gene is TRBV11-2, the J gene TRBJ1-2; D possibly corresponds to TRBD1 (5 bases). CDR1 and CDR2 (germline): SGHAT, FQNNGV. The CDR3 has 14 amino acids. V dropped 3 bases and J dropped 5 bases, with 13 bases sitting between them. The CDR3 spells CASSFTGTDYGYTF. The DNA of the CDR3 is TGTGCCAGCAGCTTTACCGGGACGGATTATGGCTACACCTTC.

This clone was counted a few times. V and J are TRBV19 and TRBJ1-4; possibly TRBD1 for D (6 bases). This CDR3 is 13 amino acids long. Germline CDR1 LNHDA, CDR2 SQIVND (reference sequence). V was trimmed by 7 bases and J by 5 bases, leaving 11 bases between them. The CDR3 loop reads CASTRTENEKLFF. DNA of the CDR3: TGTGCCAGTACCCGGACAGAGAATGAAAAACTGTTTTTT.

This clone was detected only once. This chain uses TRBV11-2 with TRBJ1-1; 9 bases map to TRBD1. This CDR3 comprises 16 residues. The trim removed 5 bases at V and 3 bases at J, leaving 10 bases unmatched. Germline CDR1 reads SGHAT; CDR2 reads FQNNGV. The CDR3 nucleotides read TGTGCCAGCAGCCCGGGGGAGTGGACAGGGGACACTGAAGCTTTCTTT. As protein: CASSPGEWTGDTEAFF.

The table lists this clone with a few counts. In nucleotides, the CDR3 is TGTGCCAGCAGTGAAGGGACAGCGAACACTGAAGCTTTCTTT. Translating it yields CASSEGTANTEAFF. The chain links TRBV6-4 to TRBJ1-1; TRBD1 aligns across 7 bases. The V gene's germline CDR1 is MRHNA and CDR2 SNTAGT. CDR3 length: 14 amino acids. V was pared by 3 bases and J by 1 base, with 2 bases of the junction left unmatched.

The chain carries TRBV7-3 and TRBJ2-5; D is possibly TRBD1 (5 bases). CDR1 is SGHTA and CDR2 is FQGTGA in the germline V gene. There are 13 residues in the CDR3. With 2 bases removed from V and 2 bases from J, the gap between germline ends came to 6 bases. The CDR3 DNA sequence: TGTGCCAGCAGCTTAGACAGACAAGAGACCCAGTACTTC. Translating it yields CASSLDRQETQYF.

This chain links TRBV9 with TRBJ2-3; weak D call: TRBD1 (6 bases). CDR1 and CDR2 (germline): SGDLS, YYNGEE. The CDR3 has 16 residues. Trimming left V 0 bases short and J 5 bases short, with 16 bases between. CDR3 DNA sequence: TGTGCCAGCAGCGTAGGCGGTCGATCAGGGGAAGATACGCAGTATTTT. It is translated as CASSVGGRSGEDTQYF.

The rearrangement uses TRBV29-1 and TRBJ2-2; the match to TRBD1 covers 7 bases. The CDR3 runs 13 residues. V gave up 6 bases and J gave up 0 bases; unmatched junction bases: 1. In germline, CDR1 is SQVTM, CDR2 ANQGSEA. The CDR3 sequence: CSVGQPNTGELFF. The CDR3 nucleotides are TGCAGCGTGGGACAGCCGAACACCGGGGAGCTGTTTTTT.

The chain joins TRBV30 to TRBJ1-1; weak D call: TRBD1 (6 bases). The CDR3 runs to 14 residues. The germline CDR1 and CDR2 sequences are GTSNPN and SVGIG (reference sequence). Trimming pared 1 base from V and 0 bases from J, leaving 9 bases between. The CDR3 nucleotides are TGTGCCTGGAGTGAACAGGGACTGAACACTGAAGCTTTCTTT. Its protein is CAWSEQGLNTEAFF.

This clone came up a few times. This sequence joins TRBV2 and TRBJ2-7, with 7 nucleotides matching TRBD1. The ends lost 6 bases at V and 9 bases at J; junction bases unmatched: 11. Germline V gene lookup returns CDR1 SNHLY and CDR2 FYNNEI. CDR3 length: 13 residues. CDR3 amino acids: CASSLPPGQAQYF. As DNA, the CDR3 is TGTGCCAGCAGCCTACCTCCAGGACAGGCGCAGTACTTC.

This clone was detected once. V usage is TRBV7-2 and J usage is TRBJ2-3; D call uncertain. V was cut by 3 bases and J by 6 bases, with 16 bases left in between. The germline V gene encodes CDR1 SGHTA and CDR2 FQGNSA. This CDR3 spans 15 amino acids. In nucleotides, the CDR3 is TGTGCCAGCAGCTTTCTTGGTAGGGTGTGGGATACGCAGTATTTT. The encoded protein is CASSFLGRVWDTQYF. The variable domain in full, completed from reference TRBV7-2 and TRBJ2-3, reads GAGVSQSPSNKVTEKGKDVELRCDPISGHTALYWYRQSLGQGLEFLIYFQGNSAPDKSGLPSDRFSAERTGGSVSTLTIQRTQQEDSAVYLCASSFLGRVWDTQYFGPGTRLTVL.

V usage is TRBV7-3 and J usage is TRBJ2-1; possibly TRBD2 for D (5 bases). V lost 6 bases and J lost 2, with 11 bases in between. Germline V gene data show CDR1 as SGHTA and CDR2 as FQGTGA. This CDR3 is built from 14 residues. This chain's CDR3 is CASRAAGAYNEQFF. In DNA, the CDR3 is TGTGCCAGCAGGGCGGCCGGGGCCTACAATGAGCAGTTCTTC.

The chain employs TRBV7-6 and TRBJ2-1; maybe TRBD1 (6 bases). Germline CDR1 SGHVS, CDR2 FNYEAQ. The CDR3 is 15 residues long. Between the trimmed V and J ends, which lost 1 base and 1 base, there was a span of 8 bases. CDR3 in amino acids: CASSLGGQSYNEQFF. In DNA form, the CDR3 reads TGTGCCAGCAGCTTAGGAGGACAGTCCTACAATGAGCAGTTCTTC.

The chain uses TRBV10-3 and TRBJ2-7; D perhaps matches TRBD1 (5 bases). CDR1 is ENHRY and CDR2 is SYGVKD in the germline V gene. CDR3 length equals 12 residues. V shed 11 bases and J shed 6 bases, with 17 bases lying between them. The DNA of the CDR3 is TGTGCCTCTAATGCAGGGAATCTCGAGCAGTACTTC. Residues: CASNAGNLEQYF.

V usage is TRBV5-1 and J usage is TRBJ2-1; TRBD2 might be the D (6 bases). V was clipped by 3 bases and J by 1 base, with 17 bases between them. The CDR3 spans 17 residues. CDR1 and CDR2 (germline): SGHRS, YFSETQ. The CDR3, as DNA: TGCGCCAGCAGCTCTGGCGGTCCCGGGGGATCCTACAATGAGCAGTTCTTC. Its translation: CASSSGGPGGSYNEQFF.